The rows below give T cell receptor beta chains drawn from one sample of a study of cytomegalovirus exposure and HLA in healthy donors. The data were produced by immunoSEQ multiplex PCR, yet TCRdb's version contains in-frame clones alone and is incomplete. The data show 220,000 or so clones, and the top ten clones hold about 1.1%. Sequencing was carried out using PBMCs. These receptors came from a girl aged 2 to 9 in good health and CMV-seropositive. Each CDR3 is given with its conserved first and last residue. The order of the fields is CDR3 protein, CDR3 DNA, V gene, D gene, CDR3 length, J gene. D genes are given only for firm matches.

CDR3 protein: CASSSPGTGGETQYF
CDR3 DNA: TGTGCCAGCAGCTCCCCCGGGACAGGGGGTGAGACCCAGTACTTC
V gene: TRBV5-8
D gene: TRBD1
CDR3 length: 15
J gene: TRBJ2-5

CDR3 protein: CASSLGLAGAYEQYF
CDR3 DNA: TGCGCCAGCAGCTTGGGCCTAGCGGGAGCTTACGAGCAGTACTTC
V gene: TRBV5-1
D gene: TRBD2
CDR3 length: 15
J gene: TRBJ2-7

CDR3 protein: CASSLRDINLQPQHF
CDR3 DNA: TGTGCCAGCAGTTTAAGGGACATTAATTTGCAGCCCCAGCATTTT
V gene: TRBV28
D gene: NA
CDR3 length: 15
J gene: TRBJ1-5

CDR3 protein: CATLPDRGGYTF
CDR3 DNA: TGTGCTACCCTCCCCGACAGGGGAGGCTACACCTTC
V gene: TRBV28
D gene: TRBD1
CDR3 length: 12
J gene: TRBJ1-2

CDR3 protein: CASRGGRDTEAFF
CDR3 DNA: TGTGCCAGCAGGGGGGGGCGCGACACTGAAGCTTTCTTT
V gene: TRBV2
D gene: NA
CDR3 length: 13
J gene: TRBJ1-1

CDR3 protein: CASSSVSTGSYEQYF
CDR3 DNA: TGCGCCAGCAGCTCGGTATCAACAGGCTCCTACGAGCAGTACTTC
V gene: TRBV5-1
D gene: NA
CDR3 length: 15
J gene: TRBJ2-7

CDR3 protein: CASSLEGSGRALLEQFF
CDR3 DNA: TGTGCCAGCAGCCTGGAGGGGAGCGGGAGGGCCCTACTTGAGCAGTTCTTC
V gene: TRBV5-6
D gene: TRBD2
CDR3 length: 17
J gene: TRBJ2-1

CDR3 protein: CASSRTTGGTTNTGELFF
CDR3 DNA: TGTGCCAGTAGTCGCACGACAGGGGGGACTACGAACACCGGGGAGCTGTTTTTT
V gene: TRBV19
D gene: TRBD1
CDR3 length: 18
J gene: TRBJ2-2

CDR3 protein: CASSRPGLAGVNEQFF
CDR3 DNA: TGTGCCAGCAGCCGACCGGGACTAGCGGGGGTGAATGAGCAGTTCTTC
V gene: TRBV7-2
D gene: TRBD2
CDR3 length: 16
J gene: TRBJ2-1

CDR3 protein: CAWTPPRASLYQETQYF
CDR3 DNA: TGTGCCTGGACCCCCCCGCGGGCTAGCTTGTACCAAGAGACCCAGTACTTC
V gene: TRBV30
D gene: NA
CDR3 length: 17
J gene: TRBJ2-5

CDR3 protein: CSASTGGTYTF
CDR3 DNA: TGCAGCGCATCGACGGGAGGAACCTACACCTTC
V gene: TRBV29-1
D gene: NA
CDR3 length: 11
J gene: TRBJ1-2

CDR3 protein: CASSWDRTDTQYF
CDR3 DNA: TGTGCCAGCAGTTGGGACAGAACAGATACGCAGTATTTT
V gene: TRBV27
D gene: TRBD1
CDR3 length: 13
J gene: TRBJ2-3

CDR3 protein: CASRPHRDREVSEQFF
CDR3 DNA: TGTGCCAGCAGGCCTCATCGGGACAGGGAAGTTAGTGAGCAGTTCTTC
V gene: TRBV6-9
D gene: TRBD1
CDR3 length: 16
J gene: TRBJ2-1

CDR3 protein: CASRAGVYEQYF
CDR3 DNA: TGTGCCAGCAGAGCAGGGGTCTACGAGCAGTACTTC
V gene: TRBV6-1
D gene: NA
CDR3 length: 12
J gene: TRBJ2-7

CDR3 protein: CASSVGSSSGYTF
CDR3 DNA: TGTGCCAGCAGTGTGGGCAGTAGTAGTGGCTACACCTTC
V gene: TRBV2
D gene: NA
CDR3 length: 13
J gene: TRBJ1-2

CDR3 protein: CASASGKGNTIYF
CDR3 DNA: TGTGCTAGTGCCTCAGGGAAGGGAAACACCATATATTTT
V gene: TRBV12-5
D gene: NA
CDR3 length: 13
J gene: TRBJ1-3

CDR3 protein: CASRGAVYNEQFF
CDR3 DNA: TGTGCCAGTCGGGGAGCCGTCTACAATGAGCAGTTCTTC
V gene: TRBV19
D gene: NA
CDR3 length: 13
J gene: TRBJ2-1